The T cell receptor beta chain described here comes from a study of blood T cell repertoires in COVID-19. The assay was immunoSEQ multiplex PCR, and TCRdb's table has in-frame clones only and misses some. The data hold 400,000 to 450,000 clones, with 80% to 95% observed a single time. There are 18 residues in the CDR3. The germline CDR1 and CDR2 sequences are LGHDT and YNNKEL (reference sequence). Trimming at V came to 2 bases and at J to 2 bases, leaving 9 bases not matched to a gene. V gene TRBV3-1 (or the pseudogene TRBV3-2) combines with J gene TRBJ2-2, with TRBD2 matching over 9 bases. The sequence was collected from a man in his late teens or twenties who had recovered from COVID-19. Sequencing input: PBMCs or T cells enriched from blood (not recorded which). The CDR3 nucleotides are TGTGCCAGCAGCCAAAGAGGGGGACTAGCTTTTAACACCGGGGAGCTGTTTTTT. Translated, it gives CASSQRGGLAFNTGELFF.